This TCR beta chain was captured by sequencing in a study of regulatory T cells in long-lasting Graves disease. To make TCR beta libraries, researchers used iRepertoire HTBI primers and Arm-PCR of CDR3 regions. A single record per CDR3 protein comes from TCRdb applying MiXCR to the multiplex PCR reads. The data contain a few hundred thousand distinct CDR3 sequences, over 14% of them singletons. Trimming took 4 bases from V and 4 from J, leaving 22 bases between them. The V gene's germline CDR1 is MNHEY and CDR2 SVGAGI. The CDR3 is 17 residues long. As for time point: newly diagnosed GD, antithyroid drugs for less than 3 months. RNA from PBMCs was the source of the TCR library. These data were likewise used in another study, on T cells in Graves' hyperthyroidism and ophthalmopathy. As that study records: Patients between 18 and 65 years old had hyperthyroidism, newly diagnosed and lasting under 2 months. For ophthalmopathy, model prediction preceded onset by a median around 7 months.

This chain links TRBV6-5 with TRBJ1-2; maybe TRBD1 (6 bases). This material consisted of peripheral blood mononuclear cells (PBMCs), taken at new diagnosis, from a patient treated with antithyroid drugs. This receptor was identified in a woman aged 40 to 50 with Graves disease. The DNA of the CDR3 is TGTGCCAGCAGTTTAAATACCAGATACGGGACAAGCTATGGCTACACCTTC. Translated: CASSLNTRYGTSYGYTF.